The 20 T cell receptor beta chains below come from one sample, sequenced in a study of PD-1 blockade in classical Hodgkin lymphoma. Data came from immunoSEQ multiplex PCR; TCRdb stores just in-frame clones and leaves some out. Here the sample spans roughly 8,200 clones, roughly 85% being singletons. Noted time point: cycle 4 day 1 (C4D1), after 6 weeks of nivolumab. Every patient relapsed after autologous stem cell transplantation, and brentuximab vedotin exposure varied. The source material was peripheral blood mononuclear cells (PBMCs), sampled before the fourth cycle of nivolumab. The receptors were gathered from a human donor with classical Hodgkin lymphoma.

The chain joins TRBV19 to TRBJ1-5; D might be TRBD1 (5 bases). Per germline, CDR1 LNHDA and CDR2 SQIVND (reference sequence). The CDR3 runs 16 residues. V was clipped by 4 bases and J by 1 base, with 14 bases between them. The CDR3 region is CASSTWAGGSNQPQHF. In nucleotides, the CDR3 is TGTGCCAGTAGTACTTGGGCTGGGGGGAGCAATCAGCCCCAGCATTTT.

The V gene is TRBV15, the J gene TRBJ2-6; no definite D call. Trimming cost V 0 bases and J 0 bases, with 6 bases left between them. Germline loops: CDR1 LNHNV, CDR2 YYDKDF (reference sequence). The CDR3 length is 16 residues. CDR3 nucleotides: TGTGCCACCAGCAGAGATTCGGGCTCTGGGGCCAACGTCCTGACTTTC. Its translation is CATSRDSGSGANVLTF.

The chain uses TRBV2 and TRBJ1-2, with D unresolved. V was cut by 8 bases and J by 5 bases, with 15 bases left in between. Per the germline V gene, CDR1 is SNHLY and CDR2 is FYNNEI. The CDR3 totals 13 residues. The CDR3, as DNA: TGTGCCAGCCGCTTGGACCCGGGGTATGGCTACACCTTC. This encodes CASRLDPGYGYTF.

The chain employs TRBV5-4 and TRBJ2-7; 10 nucleotides line up with TRBD2. This CDR3 has 16 residues. CDR1 is SGHNT and CDR2 is YYREEE in the germline V gene (reference sequence). Germline trimming cut 4 bases from V and 2 bases from J; bases unmatched to any gene: 9. The CDR3 sequence: CASSRDKGLAAYEQYF. As DNA, the CDR3 is TGTGCCAGCAGCCGCGATAAAGGACTAGCGGCCTACGAGCAGTACTTC.

This clone has just one count. CDR3 DNA sequence: TGTGCCAGCAGCAAAGAGGTTGGCGGGAGATTCAATGAGCAGTTCTTC. Its translation: CASSKEVGGRFNEQFF. J is TRBJ2-1 and V is TRBV6-4; TRBD2 aligns across 7 bases. Germline V lookup: CDR1 MRHNA, CDR2 SNTAGT. V lost 6 bases and J lost 6; bases outside the gene matches: 14. CDR3 length: 16 amino acids.

The chain joins TRBV30 to TRBJ2-7; D is tentatively TRBD1 or TRBD2 (5 bases each). Germline loops: CDR1 GTSNPN, CDR2 SVGIG (reference sequence). This CDR3 comprises 17 residues. V gave up 4 bases and J gave up 3 bases, with 25 bases separating them. Written as DNA, the CDR3 is TGTGCCTGGAACCGGGGCGCGATAACCCAGACCCTCTACGAGCAGTACTTC. Its translation: CAWNRGAITQTLYEQYF.

The V call is TRBV27, the J call TRBJ2-7, with 7 positions matching TRBD1. Germline values: CDR1 MNHEY, CDR2 SMNVEV (reference sequence). This CDR3 comprises 11 residues. V lost 6 bases and J lost 7; bases outside the gene matches: 3. CDR3 sequence (DNA): TGTGCCAGCAGACAGGGGTGGGAGCAGTACTTC. It specifies CASRQGWEQYF.

The chain joins TRBV10-3 to TRBJ2-3; D could derive from TRBD1 or TRBD2 (5 bases each). CDR3 size: 15 residues. Germline assignment: CDR1 ENHRY and CDR2 SYGVKD. V lost 4 bases to trimming and J lost 2 bases, with 13 bases between them. CDR3 amino acids: CAISGRGPSTDTQYF. The CDR3 coding sequence is TGTGCCATCAGTGGCCGGGGCCCCTCCACAGATACGCAGTATTTT.

The CDR3 bases are TGTGCCAGCAGTCTGCGGGGACAGGGGGCAGAGACCCAGTACTTC. It codes for CASSLRGQGAETQYF. V gene TRBV7-2 combines with J gene TRBJ2-5; 12 nucleotides agree with TRBD1. The germline CDR1 and CDR2 sequences are SGHTA and FQGNSA. The CDR3 is made up of 15 amino acids. Germline trimming cut 6 bases from V and 4 bases from J; bases unmatched to any gene: 6.

As for this clone: Other DNA sequences in this specimen translate into the identical CDR3. The chain combines TRBV6-1 with TRBJ2-4, with D uncertain. Trimming stripped 1 base from V and 0 bases from J, with 4 bases between. The germline CDR1 and CDR2 sequences are MNHNS and SASEGT. CDR3 length: 14 amino acids. CDR3: CASSEGVAKNIQYF. For the CDR3, the DNA is TGTGCCAGCAGTGAAGGTGTAGCCAAAAACATTCAGTACTTC.

This clone was observed a single time. CDR3 sequence reads: CASSRGTEAFF. The CDR3 region has the DNA TGCGCCAGCAGCAGGGGGACAGAAGCTTTCTTT. The V gene is TRBV5-1, the J gene TRBJ1-1, with D possibly matching TRBD1 (6 bases). V gave up 4 bases and J gave up 8 bases, with 9 bases separating them. Germline CDR1 reads SGHRS; CDR2 reads YFSETQ. The CDR3 has 11 residues.

This chain joins TRBV6-5 and TRBJ2-7; the match to TRBD1 covers 7 bases. The CDR3 length is 13 residues. V was pared by 10 bases and J by 0 bases, with 6 bases of the junction left unmatched. CDR1 is MNHEY and CDR2 is SVGAGI in the germline V gene. CDR3 DNA: TGTGCCACCCGGACAGGAATCTCCTACGAGCAGTACTTC. Its translation: CATRTGISYEQYF.

This chain joins TRBV7-6 and TRBJ2-7; D possibly corresponds to TRBD2 (6 bases). The V gene's germline CDR1 is SGHVS and CDR2 FNYEAQ. The CDR3 has 13 residues. Trimming left V 6 bases short and J 6 bases short, with 15 bases between. The CDR3 here is CASSLPSGVEQYF. The DNA for the CDR3 is TGTGCCAGCAGTCTACCCTCGGGGGTCGAGCAGTACTTC.

The chain joins TRBV6-1 to TRBJ2-7; tentatively, D is TRBD1 or TRBD2 (6 bases each). This CDR3 has 20 amino acids. Trimming shortened V by 3 bases and J by 2 bases, and 29 bases separated the two germline ends. CDR1 is MNHNS, CDR2 SASEGT, per germline. The CDR3 DNA follows: TGTGCCAGCAGTGACCTTTATGGGGGGCGGCCGGAAGGGCGCACCTACGAGCAGTACTTC. Protein: CASSDLYGGRPEGRTYEQYF.

This chain links TRBV2 with TRBJ2-2, with a tentative D call TRBD2 (5 bases). This CDR3 has 15 residues. CDR1 SNHLY and CDR2 FYNNEI come from the germline V gene. Trimming removed 3 bases at V and 4 bases at J, with 12 bases between. CDR3 nucleotide sequence: TGTGCCAGCAGTGAGATCGGGGTGGCCACCGGGGAGCTGTTTTTT. This codes for CASSEIGVATGELFF.

This chain links TRBV10-3 with TRBJ2-5; D remains ambiguous. V was pared by 2 bases and J by 5 bases, with 12 bases between. The CDR3 runs to 14 residues. Per germline, CDR1 ENHRY and CDR2 SYGVKD. CDR3 residues: CAISEGLGRETQYF. The CDR3 DNA follows: TGTGCCATCAGTGAGGGGCTAGGACGGGAGACCCAGTACTTC.

The chain has TRBV5-1 and TRBJ2-2; D gene uncertain. Germline lookup yields CDR1 SGHRS and CDR2 YFSETQ. V was shortened by 0 bases and J by 0 bases, with 9 bases between the two germline ends. There are 16 residues in the CDR3. This chain's CDR3 is CASSLGGRSNTGELFF. DNA of the CDR3: TGCGCCAGCAGCTTGGGCGGCAGATCGAACACCGGGGAGCTGTTTTTT.

This clone was recorded once. The chain employs TRBV7-9 and TRBJ2-5; 9 nucleotides line up with TRBD1. The length of the CDR3 is 16 residues. Unmatched junction bases numbered 11, after V lost 4 bases and J lost 5 bases. Germline V lookup: CDR1 SEHNR, CDR2 FQNEAQ (reference sequence). This CDR3 reads CASSYIPGQGYETQYF. CDR3 sequence (DNA): TGTGCCAGCAGCTACATTCCGGGACAGGGTTACGAGACCCAGTACTTC. The complete variable domain, with remaining parts taken from reference TRBV7-9 and TRBJ2-5, reads DTGVSQNPRHKITKRGQNVTFRCDPISEHNRLYWYRQTLGQGPEFLTYFQNEAQLEKSRLLSDRFSAERPKGSFSTLEIQRTEQGDSAMYLCASSYIPGQGYETQYFGPGTRLLVL.

The rearrangement links TRBV21-1 to TRBJ2-1; the listed D gene, TRBD1, was not tested against the DNA. TRBV21-1 is given as a pseudogene. CDR3 size: 16 residues. The CDR3 sequence: CASSKDRDRGRNEQFF. In DNA, the CDR3 is TGTGCCAGCAGCAAAGACCGGGACAGGGGGCGAAATGAGCAGTTCTTC.

The sample holds one count of this clone. The chain links TRBV6-6 to TRBJ1-2, with D possibly matching TRBD1 (5 bases). The CDR3 totals 15 residues. V was trimmed by 2 bases and J by 0 bases, leaving 10 bases between them. From germline, CDR1 is MNHNY and CDR2 SVGAGI (reference sequence). This CDR3 reads CASSYGGTSNYGYTF. As DNA, the CDR3 is TGTGCCAGCAGTTACGGGGGGACCTCTAACTATGGCTACACCTTC.